What follows are 23 T cell receptor beta chains derived from one specimen sequenced in a study of CD8+CD57+ T cells in acquired aplastic anemia. It was genomic DNA that served as the template for profiling TCR beta VDJ and CDR3. TCRdb redid the calling of the reads with MiXCR, one entry per CDR3 protein. Among about 80,000 distinct CDR3 sequences listed, around 44% were seen once. Sequencing was done on a sample of sorted CD4+, CD8+, or CD8+CD57+ T cells (not recorded which) from PBMCs. These receptors all come from a human donor in good health, serving as a control.

This chain joins TRBV10-3 and TRBJ1-3, with 7 nucleotides matching TRBD1. This CDR3 has 14 amino acids. The germline V gene has CDR1 ENHRY and CDR2 SYGVKD. The V and J ends lost 10 bases and 3 bases, in that order; junction bases with no gene match: 9. The CDR3 loop is CATRGMTVGNTIYF. The CDR3 DNA follows: TGTGCCACCAGGGGGATGACTGTTGGAAACACCATATATTTT.

The CDR3, as DNA: TGTGCCAGCAGTTTATCGATGGGGGTTGGAAACACCATATATTTT. It specifies CASSLSMGVGNTIYF. The gene calls are TRBV27 and TRBJ1-3, with TRBD1 as a possible D gene (5 bases). CDR1 is MNHEY and CDR2 is SMNVEV in the germline V gene (reference sequence). The V gene lost 0 bases and the J gene lost 3 bases, with 9 bases spanning the gap. The length of the CDR3 is 15 residues.

The chain recombines TRBV7-6 with TRBJ2-1; TRBD1 is a possible D gene (5 bases). The CDR3 totals 12 residues. Trimming removed 3 bases at V and 8 bases at J, with 8 bases between. The germline gives CDR1 SGHVS, CDR2 FNYEAQ. Here the CDR3 DNA reads TGTGCCAGCAGCTTGACAGCCGATGAGCAGTTCTTC. Its protein is CASSLTADEQFF.

This clonotype was seen only a few times. This rearrangement joins TRBV6-5 to TRBJ1-2; maybe TRBD1 (6 bases). This CDR3 is 15 amino acids long. Trimming shortened V by 5 bases and J by 0 bases, and 13 bases separated the two germline ends. Germline V gene lookup returns CDR1 MNHEY and CDR2 SVGAGI. DNA for the CDR3: TGTGCCAGCAGTAAGCGGACAGAGACTAACTATGGCTACACCTTC. Translation gives CASSKRTETNYGYTF.

This chain connects TRBV2 to TRBJ1-1, with a possible D match to TRBD1 (6 bases). Trimming pared 5 bases from V and 5 bases from J, leaving 9 bases between. This CDR3 has 12 amino acids. CDR1 and CDR2 from the germline V gene are SNHLY and FYNNEI. CDR3 nucleotides: TGTGCCAGCAGTTCAGGGGAGACTGAAGCTTTCTTT. The encoded protein is CASSSGETEAFF.

A remark on this clonotype: Given a much more abundant clone one base away, this may be a read error. V is TRBV9 and J is TRBJ1-2; a weak D match, TRBD1 (6 bases). This CDR3 has 16 residues. Trimming left V 3 bases short and J 8 bases short, with 23 bases between. Germline values: CDR1 SGDLS, CDR2 YYNGEE. CDR3 coding DNA: TGTGCCAGCAGCGCACAGGACAGACTTTCTTCCTACGGCTACACCTTC. It translates to CASSAQDRLSSYGYTF.

The genes are TRBV29-1 and TRBJ1-1, with 7 bases identical to TRBD1. V gave up 7 bases and J gave up 0 bases; unmatched junction bases: 5. Germline V gene data show CDR1 as SQVTM and CDR2 as ANQGSEA. This CDR3 spans 13 amino acids. CDR3 coding DNA: TGCAGCGCGACAGGGACCCTGAACACTGAAGCTTTCTTT. The encoded protein is CSATGTLNTEAFF.

In this sample, this clonotype turned up many times. The chain has TRBV20-1 and TRBJ2-1; TRBD2 matches 7 bases. Germline V gene data show CDR1 as DFQATT and CDR2 as SNEGSKA (reference sequence). J was trimmed by 1 base and V by 3 bases; bases with no gene match: 6. CDR3 length: 15 residues. The chain's CDR3 is CSASKLARSYNEQFF. The CDR3 nucleotides are TGCAGTGCTAGTAAACTAGCGAGATCCTACAATGAGCAGTTCTTC.

The chain couples TRBV29-1 to TRBJ2-7, with D hard to call. In germline, CDR1 is SQVTM, CDR2 ANQGSEA. The CDR3 covers 12 residues. The V and J ends lost 0 bases and 2 bases respectively, with 5 bases between them. The CDR3 DNA reads as TGCAGCGTTGAAGACGGCACCTACGAGCAGTACTTC. The encoded protein is CSVEDGTYEQYF.

This clonotype was seen a handful of times. This chain connects TRBV2 to TRBJ2-6; no reliable D call. The CDR3 sequence is 14 residues long. Germline V gives CDR1 SNHLY, CDR2 FYNNEI. V lost 9 bases and J lost 0, with 9 bases in between. In DNA, the CDR3 is TGTGCCAGTCACACCATCTCTGGGGCCAACGTCCTGACTTTC. Residues: CASHTISGANVLTF. Full variable domain (rest looked up from reference TRBV2 and TRBJ2-6): EPEVTQTPSHQVTQMGQEVILRCVPISNHLYFYWYRQILGQKVEFLVSFYNNEISEKSEIFDDQFSVERPDGSNFTLKIRSTKLEDSAMYFCASHTISGANVLTFGAGSRLTVL.

V and J are TRBV19 and TRBJ1-1, with TRBD1 matching 9 bases. Germline CDR1 LNHDA, CDR2 SQIVND (reference sequence). This CDR3 spans 13 amino acids. After removal of 9 bases from V and 3 bases from J, the junction contained 5 bases not matched to a gene. As DNA, the CDR3 is TGTGCCAGCGAACAGGGGGCTTACACTGAAGCTTTCTTT. The encoded protein is CASEQGAYTEAFF.

This clonotype was seen a handful of times. J is TRBJ1-1 and V is TRBV13; D is unclear. Germline lookup yields CDR1 PRHDT and CDR2 FYEKMQ (reference sequence). Trimming removed 0 bases from V and 2 bases from J, with 7 bases in between. CDR3 length: 14 residues. The CDR3 loop reads CASSLGRGNTEAFF. The CDR3 nucleotides read TGTGCCAGCAGCTTAGGACGAGGCAACACTGAAGCTTTCTTT. Full variable domain (missing parts from reference TRBV13 and TRBJ1-1): AAGVIQSPRHLIKEKRETATLKCYPIPRHDTVYWYQQGPGQDPQFLISFYEKMQSDKGSIPDRFSAQQFSDYHSELNMSSLELGDSALYFCASSLGRGNTEAFFGQGTRLTVV.

This clonotype was observed many times. The chain has TRBV15 and TRBJ2-7; 12 bases align to TRBD2. Germline CDR1 reads LNHNV; CDR2 reads YYDKDF (reference sequence). V lost 6 bases, J lost 1 base, and 7 bases stayed unmatched. The CDR3 covers 16 residues. The CDR3 protein is CATSPSGGVLSYEQYF. The CDR3 DNA reads as TGTGCCACCAGTCCTAGCGGGGGGGTTTTATCCTACGAGCAGTACTTC.

This clonotype showed up just once. The V gene is TRBV14, the J gene TRBJ2-7; D ambiguous. Trimming stripped 4 bases from V and 6 bases from J, with 16 bases between. CDR1 is SGHDN and CDR2 is FVKESK in the germline V gene. There are 14 residues in the CDR3. The CDR3 reads CASSRQPSESEQYF. The CDR3, as DNA: TGTGCCAGCAGCCGACAACCATCCGAGTCCGAGCAGTACTTC.

CDR3 region: CSASQGITDTQYF. The CDR3 DNA reads TGCAGTGCTTCGCAGGGAATCACAGATACGCAGTATTTT. The J gene is TRBJ2-3, the V gene TRBV20-1; D perhaps matches TRBD1 (5 bases). The CDR3 sequence is 13 residues long. V lost 5 bases and J lost 2, with 11 bases in between. The germline V gene has CDR1 DFQATT and CDR2 SNEGSKA (reference sequence).

This clonotype was seen only a few times. This chain connects TRBV6-1 to TRBJ1-3, with unresolved D. CDR1 and CDR2 from the germline V gene are MNHNS and SASEGT. Trimming took 3 bases from V and 1 from J, leaving 4 bases between them. The CDR3 sequence is 13 residues long. The CDR3 DNA reads TGTGCCAGCAGTGATTTGTCTGGAAACACCATATATTTT. Translation: CASSDLSGNTIYF.

This clonotype has ten or more counts. This chain joins TRBV19 and TRBJ1-1; TRBD1 matches 9 bases. J lost 4 bases, V lost 4 bases, and 1 base had no gene match. The germline V gene encodes CDR1 LNHDA and CDR2 SQIVND (reference sequence). The CDR3 loop spans 13 amino acids. The CDR3 is CASSTTGGTEAFF. The CDR3, as DNA: TGTGCCAGTAGTACGACAGGGGGCACTGAAGCTTTCTTT.

This clonotype is a singleton in its sample. The CDR3 DNA reads as TGTGCCAGCAACAACCAGGGGATTAATGAAAAACTGTTTTTT. Residues: CASNNQGINEKLFF. The J gene is TRBJ1-4, the V gene TRBV25-1; D possibly corresponds to TRBD1 (6 bases). This CDR3 contains 14 residues. Germline CDR1 is MGHDK and CDR2 is SYGVNS. V dropped 7 bases and J dropped 4 bases, with 13 bases sitting between them.

The chain is built from TRBV7-9 and TRBJ1-1; a possible D gene is TRBD1 (5 bases). There are 15 residues in the CDR3. The germline V gene encodes CDR1 SEHNR and CDR2 FQNEAQ (reference sequence). V lost 1 base, J lost 1 base, and 10 bases lay in between. The CDR3 sequence: CASSLGLTGNTEAFF. CDR3 nucleotides: TGTGCCAGCAGCTTAGGGCTAACAGGGAACACTGAAGCTTTCTTT.

This clonotype was recorded many times. The rearrangement uses TRBV28 and TRBJ2-7; a possible D gene is TRBD1 (6 bases). V lost 8 bases to trimming and J lost 7 bases, with 21 bases between them. The CDR3 has 14 residues. The germline CDR1 and CDR2 sequences are MDHEN and SYDVKM. CDR3 coding DNA: TGTGCCAGCCTTAAGGGGGACATACGTGAAGAGCAGTACTTC. Translation: CASLKGDIREEQYF.

This clonotype was seen ten or more times. The genes are TRBV4-1 and TRBJ2-7, with 8 bases lining up with TRBD2. V dropped 0 bases and J dropped 3; count of bases not matched to a gene: 4. The germline CDR1 and CDR2 sequences are MGHRA and YSYEKL. The CDR3 loop spans 15 amino acids. In DNA form, the CDR3 reads TGCGCCAGCAGCCAAGACCGTGCGGGAGGCTACGAGCAGTACTTC. It codes for CASSQDRAGGYEQYF.

The chain links TRBV7-9 to TRBJ2-7; D may correspond to TRBD1 or TRBD2 (5 bases each). The CDR3 covers 15 residues. V gave up 3 bases and J gave up 3 bases, with 15 bases separating them. Looked up from germline, CDR1 is SEHNR and CDR2 is FQNEAQ (reference sequence). The CDR3 bases are TGTGCCAGCAGCTTTGTATCACGGGACGGCTACGAGCAGTACTTC. Protein sequence: CASSFVSRDGYEQYF.

This clonotype came up many times. This chain connects TRBV12-3 or TRBV12-4 to TRBJ1-2; a possible D gene is TRBD1 (5 bases). V gave up 7 bases and J gave up 5 bases, with 17 bases separating them. CDR3 length: 14 residues. CDR3 sequence reads: CASTDAGGGYGYTF. DNA of the CDR3: TGTGCCAGCACCGACGCGGGGGGTGGGTATGGCTACACCTTC.